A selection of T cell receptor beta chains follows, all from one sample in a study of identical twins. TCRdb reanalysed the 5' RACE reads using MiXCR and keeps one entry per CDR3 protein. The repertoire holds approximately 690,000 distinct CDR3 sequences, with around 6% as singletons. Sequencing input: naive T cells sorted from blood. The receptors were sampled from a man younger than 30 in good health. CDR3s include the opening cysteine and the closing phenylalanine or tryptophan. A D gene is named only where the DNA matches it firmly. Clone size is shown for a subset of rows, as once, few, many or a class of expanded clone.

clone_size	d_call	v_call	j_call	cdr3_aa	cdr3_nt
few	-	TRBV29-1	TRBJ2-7	CSVEKGYEQYF	TGCAGCGTTGAAAAGGGCTACGAGCAGTACTTC
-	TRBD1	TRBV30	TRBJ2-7	CAWSLYQNDRGRRYEQYF	TGTGCCTGGAGCCTATATCAGAATGACAGGGGGCGCCGGTACGAGCAGTACTTC
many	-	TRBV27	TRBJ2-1	CASSLNPLHNEQFF	TGTGCCAGCAGTTTAAACCCCCTCCACAATGAGCAGTTCTTC
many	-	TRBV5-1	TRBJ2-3	CASSSTPGLHTDTQYF	TGCGCCAGCAGCTCGACCCCGGGACTCCACACAGATACGCAGTATTTT
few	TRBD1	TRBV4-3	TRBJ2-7	CASSQDLGTGDHEQYF	TGCGCCAGCAGCCAAGATCTAGGGACAGGGGACCACGAGCAGTACTTC
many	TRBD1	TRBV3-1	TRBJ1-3	CASSQGTASSGNTIYF	TGTGCCAGCAGCCAGGGGACAGCAAGCTCTGGAAACACCATATATTTT
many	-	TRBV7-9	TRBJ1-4	CASSLDSELEKLFF	TGTGCCAGCAGCTTGGACAGCGAGCTCGAAAAACTGTTTTTT
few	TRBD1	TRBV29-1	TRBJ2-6	CSVHTTGTVVSGANVLTF	TGCAGCGTTCACACTACCGGGACAGTGGTCTCTGGGGCCAACGTCCTGACTTTC
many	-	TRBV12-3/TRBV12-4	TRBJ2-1	CASSTHKIGGGYNEQFF	TGTGCCAGCAGCACCCATAAAATAGGGGGGGGCTACAATGAGCAGTTCTTC
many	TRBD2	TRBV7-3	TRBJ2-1	CASSFGGSNEQFF	TGTGCCAGCAGCTTCGGCGGGAGCAATGAGCAGTTCTTC
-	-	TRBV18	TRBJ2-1	CASSSQGGVLDEQFF	TGTGCCAGCTCATCTCAGGGGGGAGTTCTCGATGAGCAGTTCTTC
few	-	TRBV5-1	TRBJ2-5	CASSWGGVDRRQETQYF	TGCGCCAGCAGCTGGGGAGGGGTTGACAGGCGCCAAGAGACCCAGTACTTC
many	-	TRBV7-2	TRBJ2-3	CASSLVAASTDTQYF	TGTGCCAGCAGTTTGGTGGCAGCTAGCACAGATACGCAGTATTTT
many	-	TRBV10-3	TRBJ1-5	CAISESGNQPQHF	TGTGCCATCAGTGAGTCCGGCAATCAGCCCCAGCATTTT
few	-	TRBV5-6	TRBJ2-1	CASSYSFGAVNEQFF	TGTGCCAGCAGCTACAGCTTCGGAGCGGTCAATGAGCAGTTCTTC
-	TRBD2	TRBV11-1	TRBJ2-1	CASSLTSGLAGGPMNEQFF	TGTGCCAGCAGCTTAACTAGCGGGCTAGCGGGAGGGCCGATGAATGAGCAGTTCTTC
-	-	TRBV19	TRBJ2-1	CASSMGLHNEQFF	TGTGCCAGTAGTATGGGACTCCACAATGAGCAGTTCTTC
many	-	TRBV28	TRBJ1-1	CAGSDRRTEAFF	TGTGCCGGATCGGACAGAAGAACTGAAGCTTTCTTT
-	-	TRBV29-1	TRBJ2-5	CSVELGGGTQYF	TGCAGCGTTGAACTTGGAGGGGGGACCCAGTACTTC
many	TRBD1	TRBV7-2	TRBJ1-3	CASSLVAGGGNTIYF	TGTGCCAGCAGCTTAGTGGCAGGGGGAGGAAACACCATATATTTT
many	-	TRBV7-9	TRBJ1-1	CASSQSYGRFGYEAFF	TGTGCCAGCAGCCAAAGCTATGGCAGGTTCGGCTATGAAGCTTTCTTT
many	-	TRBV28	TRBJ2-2	CASSSIDGELFF	TGTGCCAGCAGCTCAATTGACGGGGAGCTGTTTTTT
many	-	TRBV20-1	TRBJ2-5	CSARENQETQYF	TGCAGTGCTAGAGAGAACCAAGAGACCCAGTACTTC
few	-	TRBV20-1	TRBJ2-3	CSARFWGGTGTDTQYF	TGCAGTGCTAGATTTTGGGGCGGGACAGGCACAGATACGCAGTATTTT
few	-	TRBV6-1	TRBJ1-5	CASRSGVRSNQPQHF	TGTGCCAGCAGGTCAGGGGTTAGGAGCAATCAGCCCCAGCATTTT
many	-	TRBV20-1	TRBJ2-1	CSASNRDWSYNEQFF	TGCAGTGCGTCAAATCGAGACTGGTCATACAATGAGCAGTTCTTC
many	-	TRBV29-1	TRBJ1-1	CSVAAGTEAFF	TGCAGCGTTGCGGCAGGGACTGAAGCTTTCTTT
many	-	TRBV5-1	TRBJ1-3	CASSLDASSGNTIYF	TGCGCCAGCAGCTTGGACGCCAGCTCTGGAAACACCATATATTTT
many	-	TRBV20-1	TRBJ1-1	CSARSANTEAFF	TGCAGTGCCCGATCAGCGAACACTGAAGCTTTCTTT
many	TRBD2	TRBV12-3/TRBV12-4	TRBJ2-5	CASSLRREGETQYF	TGTGCCAGCAGTTTGAGAAGGGAGGGGGAGACCCAGTACTTC
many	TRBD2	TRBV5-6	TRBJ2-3	CASSHRRESDTQYF	TGTGCCAGCAGCCATCGGCGGGAGTCAGATACGCAGTATTTT
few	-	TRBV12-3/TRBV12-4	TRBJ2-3	CASSLGYSDTQYF	TGTGCCAGCAGTTTAGGATACTCAGATACGCAGTATTTT
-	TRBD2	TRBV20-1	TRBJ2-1	CSAESGRFHEQFF	TGCAGTGCTGAAAGCGGGAGGTTCCATGAGCAGTTCTTC
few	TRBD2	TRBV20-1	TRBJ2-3	CSARKSRLAGSTDTQYF	TGCAGTGCTAGAAAGTCAAGACTAGCGGGGAGCACAGATACGCAGTATTTT
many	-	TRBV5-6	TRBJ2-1	CASSEQFF	TGTGCCAGCAGTGAGCAGTTCTTC
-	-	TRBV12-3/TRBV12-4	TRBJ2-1	CASSARGSNEQFF	TGTGCCAGCAGTGCCCGCGGTTCTAATGAGCAGTTCTTC
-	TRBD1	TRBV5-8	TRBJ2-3	CASSPRTGGPSTDTQYF	TGTGCCAGCAGCCCCCGGACAGGGGGTCCTAGCACAGATACGCAGTATTTT
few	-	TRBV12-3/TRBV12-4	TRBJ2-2	CASSPQMGELFF	TGTGCCAGCAGTCCGCAAATGGGGGAGCTGTTTTTT
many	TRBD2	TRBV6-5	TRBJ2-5	CASSYSAGARETQYF	TGTGCCAGCAGTTATTCAGCGGGAGCCCGAGAGACCCAGTACTTC
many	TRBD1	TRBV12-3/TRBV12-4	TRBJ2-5	CASSPGTGRETQYF	TGTGCCAGCAGTCCCGGGACAGGGAGAGAGACCCAGTACTTC
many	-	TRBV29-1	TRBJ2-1	CSVDLSGSYNEQFF	TGCAGCGTGGACCTTAGCGGCTCCTACAATGAGCAGTTCTTC
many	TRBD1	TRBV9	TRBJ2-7	CASSPYGDRPYEQYF	TGTGCCAGCAGCCCCTACGGGGACAGGCCCTACGAGCAGTACTTC
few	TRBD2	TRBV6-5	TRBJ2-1	CASSSSGNTYNEQFF	TGTGCCAGCAGTTCTAGCGGGAATACCTACAATGAGCAGTTCTTC
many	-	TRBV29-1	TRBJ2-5	CSVGETLTQYF	TGCAGCGTTGGCGAGACTTTGACCCAGTACTTC
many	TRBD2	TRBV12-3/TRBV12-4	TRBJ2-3	CASSILGLAGDQETQYF	TGTGCCAGCAGTATATTGGGACTAGCGGGAGACCAGGAGACGCAGTATTTT
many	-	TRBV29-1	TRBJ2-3	CSVGRVGTDTQYF	TGCAGCGTTGGGAGGGTGGGGACAGATACGCAGTATTTT